These T cell receptor beta chains were read from a single sample in a study of blood T cells in healthy people across ages. TCRdb redid the calling of the 5' RACE reads with MiXCR, one entry per CDR3 protein. The table lists around 900,000 distinct CDR3 sequences, roughly 50% of them singletons, with 20% to 25% in the top ten. Sequencing was carried out using blood. These receptors originate from a woman aged 60-75 years in good health. CDR3s leave out the opening cysteine and the closing phenylalanine or tryptophan. The D gene is left open where the match is weak.

d_call	v_call	cdr3_length	j_call	cdr3_aa
TRBD1	TRBV7-2	12	TRBJ2-7	ASSTRDRHYEQY
TRBD2	TRBV20-1	11	TRBJ2-5	SAGRGGQETQY
TRBD1	TRBV4-3	13	TRBJ2-4	ASSPGGGTGNIQY
TRBD2	TRBV5-6	14	TRBJ2-5	ASSRSGLAGGATQY
.	TRBV12-3/TRBV12-4	10	TRBJ2-5	ASRTFQETQY
TRBD2	TRBV12-3/TRBV12-4	13	TRBJ2-7	ASSGGLAGTYEQY
.	TRBV28	9	TRBJ1-5	ASSGAGPQH
.	TRBV24-1	12	TRBJ2-7	ATSDTRRSYEQY
.	TRBV7-9	14	TRBJ2-7	ASSLVGALQSYEQY
.	TRBV29-1	10	TRBJ2-7	SVGVGGYEQY
TRBD1	TRBV4-3	12	TRBJ1-2	ASSQGRGHYGYT
.	TRBV12-3/TRBV12-4	12	TRBJ2-5	ASSFTPPGETQY
.	TRBV4-1	10	TRBJ2-7	ASSQPGYEQY